This T cell receptor (beta chain) stems from a study of blood T cell repertoires in COVID-19. Sequencing used immunoSEQ multiplex PCR; TCRdb keeps in-frame clones, though not all of them. The data hold around 100,000 clones, with about 80% observed a single time. In its sample, this clone was seen once. The germline V and J ends were trimmed by 4 bases and 7 bases, with 20 bases remaining between them. This CDR3 spans 17 amino acids. Germline loops: CDR1 LGHDT, CDR2 YNNKEL (reference sequence). Sequenced material: peripheral blood. The TCR sequence derives from a woman of 80 years or more with active or convalescent COVID-19. The chain joins TRBV3-1 (or the pseudogene TRBV3-2) to TRBJ1-6; possible D gene TRBD1, 5 bases. This chain's CDR3 is CASSRAINRLQNSPLHF. The CDR3 nucleotides are TGTGCCAGCAGCCGCGCAATAAACAGGCTGCAGAATTCACCCCTCCACTTT.